Given below is one TCR beta chain in context. Its antigen remains unknown. CDR1 and CDR2 (germline): SGDLS, YYNGEE. Trimming removed 0 bases from V and 6 bases from J; junction bases left unmatched: 3. This CDR3 has 15 amino acids. These data originate in a study of cytomegalovirus exposure and HLA in healthy donors. Amplification used 60 Vbeta primers and 13 Jbeta primers. Method: immunoSEQ multiplex PCR; TCRdb's copy keeps in-frame clones and lacks some. This sample has hundreds of thousands of clones, with about 83% found just once. Broader study findings: The productive fraction for most TCR beta V segments was about 87% or about 30% in an earlier analysis. As a later analysis showed, several of the most significant clusters appeared to be linked to common viral pathogens. Researchers reportedly found TCR beta sequences accurately predicted most subjects' HLA-A and HLA-B alleles.

The J gene is TRBJ2-2, the V gene TRBV9, with 9 bases aligning to TRBD2. The sequencing sample was made of PBMCs. This sequence originates from a man aged 40-49 years in good health and CMV-seronegative. CDR3 protein: CASSVGWTSAGELFF. CDR3 nucleotide sequence: TGTGCCAGCAGCGTAGGGTGGACTAGCGCCGGGGAGCTGTTTTTT.